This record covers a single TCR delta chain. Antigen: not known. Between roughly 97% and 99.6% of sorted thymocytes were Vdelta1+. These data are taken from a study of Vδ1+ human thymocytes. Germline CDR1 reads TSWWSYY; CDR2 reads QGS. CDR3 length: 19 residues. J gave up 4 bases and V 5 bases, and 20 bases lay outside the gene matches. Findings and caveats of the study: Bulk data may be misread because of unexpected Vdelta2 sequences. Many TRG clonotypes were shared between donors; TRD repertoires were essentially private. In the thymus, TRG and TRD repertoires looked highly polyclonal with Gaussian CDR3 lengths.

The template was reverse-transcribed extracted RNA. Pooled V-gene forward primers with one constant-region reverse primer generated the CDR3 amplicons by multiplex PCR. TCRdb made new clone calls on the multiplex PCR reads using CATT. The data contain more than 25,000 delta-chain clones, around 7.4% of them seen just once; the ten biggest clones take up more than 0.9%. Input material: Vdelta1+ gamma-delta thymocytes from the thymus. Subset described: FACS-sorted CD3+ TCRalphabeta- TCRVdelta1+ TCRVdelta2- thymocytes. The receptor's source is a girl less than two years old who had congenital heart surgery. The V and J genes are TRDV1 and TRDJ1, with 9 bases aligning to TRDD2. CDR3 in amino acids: CALGSSGLPTKGVSDKLIF. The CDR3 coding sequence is TGTGCTCTTGGGTCGTCGGGCCTTCCTACTAAGGGGGTCAGCGATAAACTCATCTTT.